This TCR beta chain stems from a study of shared clonotypes between healthy human individuals (dated by TCRdb to 2018 to 2021). The study in broad terms: The cohort included three men and a couple of women between 18 and 49 years of age. The study deeply sequenced blood TCR repertoires of five healthy adults to estimate repertoire size and the extent of clonotype sharing between individuals. Per donor, three plates each were used for CD4 naive and CD4 memory, two for CD8 naive, and one for CD8 memory. To increase sequencing depth and limit assay-specific biases, different laboratories used diverse techniques to prepare libraries and sequence TCR repertoires. Per donor, leukapheresis produced somewhere between about 0.9 and 10 billion PBMCs.

Broader findings and caveats from the paper: Sampling was restricted to blood, and TCR repertoires in tissue are likely to differ from TCR repertoires in blood. Estimated clonotype richness was generally larger for naive than for memory subsets. When a handful of donors were compared, the shared fraction of clonotypes was about 5.4% for naive CD4, approximately 3.3% for naive CD8, 2.3% for memory CD4, and approximately 0.4% for memory CD8. Because the study included only a small number of donors, the genetic and exposure-history diversity represented was limited. Pairwise subsampling led to the expectation that sequencing depth would affect the degree of clonotype sharing among donors. Higher generation probabilities were observed for clonotypes shared by all four sorted-subset donors than for non-shared clonotypes. Incomplete sequencing was indicated by rarefaction of sorted-subset datasets, despite the large sequencing depth.

Concerning this clone: Its antigen is unknown. Per-nucleotide qualities are absent, and no much larger clonotype sits a single base away.

TCR CDR3 regions were amplified from genomic DNA by multiplex PCR using the deep immunoSEQ assay. For each cell subset, the extracted genomic DNA was distributed evenly across all wells of several immunoSEQ 96-well plates, and each plate served as one replicate. For sorted subsets, roughly 200 ng of genomic DNA, equivalent to around 29,000 T cell genomes, went into each replicate PCR. Purified libraries were measured with a Qubit 3.0 fluorometer, size-checked on a Bioanalyzer 2100, and measured again with the KAPA Library Quantification kit. Each immunoSEQ 96-well plate was sequenced on its own single-read 150-cycle Illumina NextSeq 550 flow cell. The study's own analysis went as follows. Because only junctional sequences without quality scores were contained in the immunoSEQ output, filtering matching that applied to full-length reads could not be performed. To assign V/J genes and CDR3, sequences were annotated against IMGT germline references using PyIR, a Python wrapper for IgBLAST v1.9. Reads were filtered out if the reads had weak V/J assignments (E-value above 1e-6), no CDR3, stop codons, out-of-frame junctions, or ambiguous translated residues. V3J clonotypes were defined as sequences sharing an identical inferred V gene, J gene, and CDR3 amino acid sequence. The percentage overlap between two repertoires was calculated by dividing the number of shared unique clonotypes by the size of the smaller repertoire. Richness of each repertoire was evaluated using RTK rarefaction, the Chao1 estimator, and Recon v2.1 estimates of unobserved clonotypes. OLGA was used to compute generation probabilities for all TCRbeta clonotypes that the gDNA method yielded from four donors. Not all clones reach the TCRdb copy of this immuneACCESS table, which keeps in-frame sequences only. Checked studies attribute under half of the gap to unresolved V genes and leave the rest unexplained. V, J and clone size are taken as reported in that table, and D and trimming were inferred from the DNA itself. For this sample there are about 1.9 million clones; over 85% appear just once. The ten biggest clones cover more than 1.5% of the sample.

For the CD8 naive samples, CD45RO-negative cells were positively selected for CCR7, yielding a CD45RA+CCR7+ population from which TemRA cells were excluded. The donors were healthy, HIV-negative adults with no recently reported acute infections or vaccinations. Every donor was a Caucasian adult residing in Nashville, Tennessee, USA. Blood was obtained by leukapheresis, after which PBMCs were separated by Ficoll-Histopaque density gradient centrifugation and cryopreserved in liquid nitrogen vapor phase. Purity and quantity of every magnetically sorted T cell population were checked by analytical flow cytometry. Genomic DNA was isolated from each sorted fraction and quantified by UV absorbance on a Nanodrop 2000c. The CDR3 measures 11 amino acids from cysteine to phenylalanine. This entry keeps only the CDR3 DNA: 33 bases, framed from base 1. Looking up the germline V gene (reference sequence) yields CDR1 LNHNV and CDR2 YYDKDF. V is reduced by 6 bases and J by 2 bases, leaving a spacing of 1 base between them.

Source material: naive CD8+ T cells from PBMCs. The cell subset or site label corresponds to: CD45RA+CCR7+. This sequence was found in a man in his late teens or twenties in good health. Some clones in this sample may be carry-over from other donors' samples. In this chain, TRBV15 is recombined with TRBJ2-2; no D gene call is confident. The CDR3 reads as follows: CATRNTGELFF. DNA sequence: TGTGCCACCAGAAACACCGGGGAGCTGTTTTTT. The variable domain in full, with residues beyond the CDR3 obtained from the reference TRBV15 and TRBJ2-2 genes, is DAMVIQNPRYQVTQFGKPVTLSCSQTLNHNVMYWYQQKSSQAPKLLFHYYDKDFNNEADTPDNFQSRRPNTSFCFLDIRSPGLGDTAMYLCATRNTGELFFGEGSRLTVL.